This T cell receptor beta chain was sequenced for a study of beta chain features in type 1 diabetes. Study summary: What patients shared with healthy donors was a similar profile of age, gender and cell yields. Under 110,000,000 sorted cells were examined across all samples.

General study results and limits: Type 1 diabetes patients showed a moderate but significant shortening of TCRB CDR3s in all four CD4+ subsets. More deletions and fewer insertions at VDJ junctions were found in patients with type 1 diabetes.

Concerning this clone itself: Its cognate antigen is unknown.

Sorting produced populations that all topped 95% purity. Reverse transcribing all isolated RNA meant expressed TCRB transcripts were sequenced. Sequencing used immunoSEQ multiplex PCR; TCRdb keeps in-frame clones, though not all of them. The sample contains 600,000 or so clones, under 15% of which appear only once. This TCR derives from a man younger than 40 with type 1 diabetes. The material sequenced was naive CD4+ T cells from blood.

The CDR3 here is CASSSGYGDSPLHF. For the CDR3, the DNA is TGTGCCAGCAGCTCCGGTTATGGGGATTCACCCCTCCACTTT. The chain combines TRBV7-2 with TRBJ1-6; the D is unclear. Trimming removed 4 bases from V and 8 bases from J, with 12 bases in between. This CDR3 region has 14 residues. CDR1 is SGHTA, CDR2 FQGNSA, per germline.